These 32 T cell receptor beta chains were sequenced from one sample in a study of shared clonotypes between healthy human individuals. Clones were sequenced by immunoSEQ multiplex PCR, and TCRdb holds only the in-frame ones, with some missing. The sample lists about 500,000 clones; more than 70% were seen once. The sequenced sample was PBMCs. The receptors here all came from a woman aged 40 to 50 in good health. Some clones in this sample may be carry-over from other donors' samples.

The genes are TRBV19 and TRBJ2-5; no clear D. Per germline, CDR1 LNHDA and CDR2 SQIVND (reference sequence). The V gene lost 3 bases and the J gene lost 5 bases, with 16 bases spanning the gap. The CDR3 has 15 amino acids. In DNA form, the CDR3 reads TGTGCCAGTAGTATCTCCGGGTCCCAACGGGAGACCCAGTACTTC. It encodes CASSISGSQRETQYF.

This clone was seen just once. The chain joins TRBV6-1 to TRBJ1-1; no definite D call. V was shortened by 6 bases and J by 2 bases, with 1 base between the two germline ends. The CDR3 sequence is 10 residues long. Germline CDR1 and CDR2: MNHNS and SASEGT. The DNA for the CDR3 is TGTGCCAGCAGAAACACTGAAGCTTTCTTT. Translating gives CASRNTEAFF.

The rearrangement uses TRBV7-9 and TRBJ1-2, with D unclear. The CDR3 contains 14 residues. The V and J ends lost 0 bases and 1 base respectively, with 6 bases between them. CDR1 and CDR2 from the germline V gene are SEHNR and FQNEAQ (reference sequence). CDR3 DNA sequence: TGTGCCAGCAGCTTAGCCCTCAGTAACTATGGCTACACCTTC. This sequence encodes CASSLALSNYGYTF.

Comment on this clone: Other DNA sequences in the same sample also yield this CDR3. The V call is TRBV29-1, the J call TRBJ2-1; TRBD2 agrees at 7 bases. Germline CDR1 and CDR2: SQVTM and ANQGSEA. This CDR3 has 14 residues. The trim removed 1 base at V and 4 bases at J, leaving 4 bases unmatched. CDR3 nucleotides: TGCAGCGTTGAAGGGGAGGGGTATTACAATGAGCAGTTCTTC. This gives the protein CSVEGEGYYNEQFF.

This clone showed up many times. The CDR3 is CASRRQVNEQFF. The CDR3 coding sequence is TGTGCCAGCAGAAGACAGGTTAATGAGCAGTTCTTC. The chain is built from TRBV27 and TRBJ2-1, with a possible D match to TRBD1 (6 bases). V shed 6 bases and J shed 7 bases, with 10 bases lying between them. From germline, CDR1 is MNHEY and CDR2 SMNVEV (reference sequence). CDR3 length: 12 amino acids.

This CDR3 is CASSFGGRAGDTQYF. The CDR3 coding sequence is TGTGCCAGCAGTTTCGGGGGGAGGGCCGGAGATACGCAGTATTTT. J is TRBJ2-3 and V is TRBV28, with TRBD2 identical over 7 bases. The V segment lost 3 bases and the J segment 5 bases; nucleotides outside the gene matches: 8. The germline V gene has CDR1 MDHEN and CDR2 SYDVKM. This CDR3 has 15 amino acids.

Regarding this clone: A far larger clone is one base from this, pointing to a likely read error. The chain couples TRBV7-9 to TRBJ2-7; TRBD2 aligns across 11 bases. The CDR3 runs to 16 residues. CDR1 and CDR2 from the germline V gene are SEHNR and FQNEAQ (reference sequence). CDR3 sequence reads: CTSSLAGGPTRYEQYF. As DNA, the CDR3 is TGTACCAGCAGCTTAGCGGGAGGGCCCACTAGATACGAGCAGTACTTC. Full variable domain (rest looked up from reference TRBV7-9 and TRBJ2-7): DTGVSQNPRHKITKRGQNVTFRCDPISEHNRLYWYRQTLGQGPEFLTYFQNEAQLEKSRLLSDRFSAERPKGSFSTLEIQRTEQGDSAMYLCTSSLAGGPTRYEQYFGPGTRLTVT.

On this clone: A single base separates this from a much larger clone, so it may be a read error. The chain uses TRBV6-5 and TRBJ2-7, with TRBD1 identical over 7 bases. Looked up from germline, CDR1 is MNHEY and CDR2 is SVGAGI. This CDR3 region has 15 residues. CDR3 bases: TGTGCCAGCAGAAATACAGGGGCGCGCTCCTACGAGCAGTGCTTC. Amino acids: CASRNTGARSYEQCF.

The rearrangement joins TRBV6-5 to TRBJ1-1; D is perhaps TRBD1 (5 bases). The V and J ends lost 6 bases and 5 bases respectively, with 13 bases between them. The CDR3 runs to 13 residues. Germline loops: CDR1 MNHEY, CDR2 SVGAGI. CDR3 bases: TGTGCCAGCAGGCGCCAGGGTCAAACTGAAGCTTTCTTT. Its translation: CASRRQGQTEAFF.

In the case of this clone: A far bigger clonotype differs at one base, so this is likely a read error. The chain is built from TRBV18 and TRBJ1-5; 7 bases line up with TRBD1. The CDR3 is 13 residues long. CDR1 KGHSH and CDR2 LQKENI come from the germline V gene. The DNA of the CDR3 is TGTGCCAGCTCTGACAGGGCTTATCAGCTCCAGCATTTT. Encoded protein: CASSDRAYQLQHF.

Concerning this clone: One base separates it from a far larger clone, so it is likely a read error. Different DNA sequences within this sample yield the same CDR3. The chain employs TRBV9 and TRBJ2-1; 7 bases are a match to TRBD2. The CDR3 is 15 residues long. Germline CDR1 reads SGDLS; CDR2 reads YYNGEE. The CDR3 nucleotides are TGCGCCAGCAGCGCCGCGGGAGCGCCCAACAATGAGCAGTTCTTC. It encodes CASSAAGAPNNEQFF.

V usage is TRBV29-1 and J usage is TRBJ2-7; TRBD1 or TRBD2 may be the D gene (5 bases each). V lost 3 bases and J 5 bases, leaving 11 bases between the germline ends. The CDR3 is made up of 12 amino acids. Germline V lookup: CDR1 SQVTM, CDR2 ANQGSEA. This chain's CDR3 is CSVDAGTNEQYF. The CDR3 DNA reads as TGCAGCGTTGATGCCGGGACCAACGAGCAGTACTTC.

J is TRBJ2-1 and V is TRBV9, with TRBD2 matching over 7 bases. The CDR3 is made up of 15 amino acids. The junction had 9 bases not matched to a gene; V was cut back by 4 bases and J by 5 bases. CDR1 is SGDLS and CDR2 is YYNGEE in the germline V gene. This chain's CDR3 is CASSRQAGSDNEQFF. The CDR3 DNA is TGTGCCAGCAGCCGCCAAGCGGGAAGCGACAATGAGCAGTTCTTC.

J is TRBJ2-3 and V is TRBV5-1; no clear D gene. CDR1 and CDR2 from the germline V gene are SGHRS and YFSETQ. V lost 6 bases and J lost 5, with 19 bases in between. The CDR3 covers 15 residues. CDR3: CASTVGPTPGDTQYF. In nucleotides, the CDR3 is TGCGCCAGCACCGTAGGTCCCACCCCGGGAGATACGCAGTATTTT.

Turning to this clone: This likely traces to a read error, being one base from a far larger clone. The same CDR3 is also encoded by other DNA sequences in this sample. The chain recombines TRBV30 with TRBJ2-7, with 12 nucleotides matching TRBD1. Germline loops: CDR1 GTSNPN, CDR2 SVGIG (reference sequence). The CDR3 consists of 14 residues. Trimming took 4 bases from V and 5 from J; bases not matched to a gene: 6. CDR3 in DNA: TGTGCCTGGAATACCGGGACAGGGGGCGACGAGCAGTACTTC. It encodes CAWNTGTGGDEQYF. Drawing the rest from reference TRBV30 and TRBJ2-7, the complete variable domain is SQTIHQWPATLVQPVGSPLSLECTVEGTSNPNLYWYRQAAGRGLQLLFYSVGIGQISSEVPQNLSASRPQDRQFILSSKKLLLSDSGFYLCAWNTGTGGDEQYFGPGTRLTVT.

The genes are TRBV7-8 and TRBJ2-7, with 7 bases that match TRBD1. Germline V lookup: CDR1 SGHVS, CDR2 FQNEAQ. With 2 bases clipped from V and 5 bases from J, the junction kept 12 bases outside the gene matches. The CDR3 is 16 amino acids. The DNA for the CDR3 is TGTGCCAGCAGCTTAACCGAGACAGGGTCGGTCCACGAGCAGTACTTC. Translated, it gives CASSLTETGSVHEQYF.

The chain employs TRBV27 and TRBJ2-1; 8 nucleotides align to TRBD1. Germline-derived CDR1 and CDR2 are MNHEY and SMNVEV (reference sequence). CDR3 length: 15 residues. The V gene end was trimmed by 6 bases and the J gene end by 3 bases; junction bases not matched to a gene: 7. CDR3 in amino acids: CASSPWTGNYNEQFF. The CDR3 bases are TGTGCCAGCAGCCCTTGGACAGGGAACTACAATGAGCAGTTCTTC.

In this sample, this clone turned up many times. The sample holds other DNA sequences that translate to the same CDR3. The CDR3: CASSFRHGHEQFF. The CDR3 DNA reads TGTGCCAGCAGCTTTCGACATGGCCATGAGCAGTTCTTC. The chain is built from TRBV7-9 and TRBJ2-1; D gene ambiguous. CDR1 is SEHNR, CDR2 FQNEAQ, per germline (reference sequence). The CDR3 contains 13 residues. The V end lost 3 bases, the J end lost 8 bases, and 11 bases lay between the germline ends.

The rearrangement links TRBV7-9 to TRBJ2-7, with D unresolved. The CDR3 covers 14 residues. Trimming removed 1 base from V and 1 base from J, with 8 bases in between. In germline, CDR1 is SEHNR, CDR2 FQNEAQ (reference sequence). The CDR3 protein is CASSLGQVSYEQYF. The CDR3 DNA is TGTGCCAGCAGCTTAGGTCAGGTATCCTACGAGCAGTACTTC.

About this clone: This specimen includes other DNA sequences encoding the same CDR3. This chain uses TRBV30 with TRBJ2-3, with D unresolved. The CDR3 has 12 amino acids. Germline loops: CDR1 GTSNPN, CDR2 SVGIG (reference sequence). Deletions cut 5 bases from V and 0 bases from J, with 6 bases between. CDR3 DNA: TGTGCCTGGTCTTCGAGCACAGATACGCAGTATTTT. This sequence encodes CAWSSSTDTQYF.

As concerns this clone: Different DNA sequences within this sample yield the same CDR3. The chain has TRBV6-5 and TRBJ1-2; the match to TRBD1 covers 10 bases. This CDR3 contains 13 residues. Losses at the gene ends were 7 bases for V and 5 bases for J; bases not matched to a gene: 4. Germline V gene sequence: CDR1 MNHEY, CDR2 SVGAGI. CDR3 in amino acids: CASTGTGVYGYTF. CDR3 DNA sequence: TGTGCCAGCACCGGGACAGGGGTGTATGGCTACACCTTC.

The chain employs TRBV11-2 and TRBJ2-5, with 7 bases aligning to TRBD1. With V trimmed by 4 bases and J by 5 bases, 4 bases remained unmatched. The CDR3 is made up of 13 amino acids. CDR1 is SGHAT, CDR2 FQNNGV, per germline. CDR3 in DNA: TGTGCCAGCAGCTCACTCAGGGGGGAGACCCAGTACTTC. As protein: CASSSLRGETQYF.

CDR3 residues: CSVEGPYRDRPVTNYGYTF. The DNA of the CDR3 is TGCAGCGTTGAAGGACCCTACCGGGACAGGCCTGTCACTAACTATGGCTACACCTTC. The V gene is TRBV29-1, the J gene TRBJ1-2; TRBD1 aligns across 8 bases. The length of the CDR3 is 19 residues. Germline CDR1 reads SQVTM; CDR2 reads ANQGSEA. V shed 1 base, J shed 0 bases, and the junction held 16 bases outside the gene matches.

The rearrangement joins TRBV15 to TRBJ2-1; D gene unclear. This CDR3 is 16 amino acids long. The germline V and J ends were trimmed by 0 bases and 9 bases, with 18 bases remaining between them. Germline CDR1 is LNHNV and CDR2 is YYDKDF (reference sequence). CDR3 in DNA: TGTGCCACCAGCAGAGATCGGGCGACAAGCACAAGTGAGCAGTTCTTC. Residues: CATSRDRATSTSEQFF.

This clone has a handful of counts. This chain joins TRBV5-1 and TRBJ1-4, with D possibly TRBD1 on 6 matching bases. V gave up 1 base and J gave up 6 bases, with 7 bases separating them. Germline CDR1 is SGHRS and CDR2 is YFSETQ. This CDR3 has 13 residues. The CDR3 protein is CASSLRQDEKLFF. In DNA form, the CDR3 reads TGCGCCAGCAGCTTGAGACAGGATGAAAAACTGTTTTTT.

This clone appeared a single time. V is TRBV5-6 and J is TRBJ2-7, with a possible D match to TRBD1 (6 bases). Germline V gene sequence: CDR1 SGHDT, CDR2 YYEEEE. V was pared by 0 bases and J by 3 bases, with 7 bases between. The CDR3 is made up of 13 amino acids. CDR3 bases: TGTGCCAGCAGCTTGGTCAGGGGCTACGAGCAGTACTTC. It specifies CASSLVRGYEQYF.

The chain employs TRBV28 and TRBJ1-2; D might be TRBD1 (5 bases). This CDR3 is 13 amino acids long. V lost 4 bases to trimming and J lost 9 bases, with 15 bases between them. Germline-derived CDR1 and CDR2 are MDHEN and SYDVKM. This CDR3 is CASSWDPSLSYTF. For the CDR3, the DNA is TGTGCCAGCAGTTGGGACCCCAGTCTAAGCTACACCTTC.

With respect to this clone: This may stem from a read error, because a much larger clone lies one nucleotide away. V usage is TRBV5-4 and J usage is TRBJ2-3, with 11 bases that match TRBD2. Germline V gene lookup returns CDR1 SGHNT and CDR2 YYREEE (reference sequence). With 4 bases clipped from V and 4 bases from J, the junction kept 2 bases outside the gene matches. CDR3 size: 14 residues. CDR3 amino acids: CASSLSGRADTQYF. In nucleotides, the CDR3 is TGTGCCAGCAGCCTTAGCGGGAGGGCAGATACGCAGTATTTT.

The CDR3 is CATSIAGGARYTQYF. CDR3 coding DNA: TGTGCCACGTCCATAGCGGGGGGGGCACGTTATACGCAGTATTTT. V and J are TRBV10-3 and TRBJ2-3; TRBD2 matches 11 bases. The CDR3 covers 15 residues. Per the germline V gene, CDR1 is ENHRY and CDR2 is SYGVKD. The V and J ends lost 10 bases and 7 bases, in that order; junction bases with no gene match: 13.

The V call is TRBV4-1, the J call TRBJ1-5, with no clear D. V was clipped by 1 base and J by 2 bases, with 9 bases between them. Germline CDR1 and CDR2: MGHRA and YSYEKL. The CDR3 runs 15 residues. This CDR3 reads CASSQGRAGNQPQHF. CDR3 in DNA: TGCGCCAGCAGCCAAGGGAGGGCAGGCAATCAGCCCCAGCATTTT.

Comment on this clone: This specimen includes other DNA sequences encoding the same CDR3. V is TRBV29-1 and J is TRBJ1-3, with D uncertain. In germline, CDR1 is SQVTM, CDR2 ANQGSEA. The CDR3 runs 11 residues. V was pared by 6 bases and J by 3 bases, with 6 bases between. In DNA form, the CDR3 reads TGCAGCGTGGAGAATGGAAACACCATATATTTT. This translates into CSVENGNTIYF.

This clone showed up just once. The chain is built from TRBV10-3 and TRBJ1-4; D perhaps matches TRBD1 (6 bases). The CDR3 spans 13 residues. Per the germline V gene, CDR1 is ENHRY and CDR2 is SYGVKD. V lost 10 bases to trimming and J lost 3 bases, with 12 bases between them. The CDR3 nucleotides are TGTGCCAGTACAGGGAACCCTAATGAAAAACTGTTTTTT. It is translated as CASTGNPNEKLFF.